These T cell receptor beta chains were read from a single sample in a study of blood T cells in healthy people across ages. MiXCR, run by TCRdb on the 5' RACE reads, gives a single entry per CDR3 protein. The sample yields roughly 830,000 distinct CDR3 sequences, approximately 59% seen once. Sequencing was performed on blood. The receptors originated from a man aged 30 to 45 in good health. CDR3s include the opening cysteine and the closing phenylalanine or tryptophan. D genes are given only for firm matches. The size of a clone is reported for some rows only, either as once, few or many, or as a class for expanded clones.

>TRBJ1-6|-|-|TRBV6-1
TGTGCCAGCACCCGACGGGGAGGAAACGTCCGTGGTAATTCACCCCTCCACTTT
CASTRRGGNVRGNSPLHF
>TRBJ2-7|-|-|TRBV6-5
TGTGCCAGCAGCCGGCTAGGGACCGAGCAGTACTTC
CASSRLGTEQYF
>TRBJ2-7|-|TRBD1|TRBV29-1
TGCAGCGTTGCCACAGGGACAGCCTACGAGCAGTACTTC
CSVATGTAYEQYF
>TRBJ2-2|-|-|TRBV6-6
TGTGCCAGCAGTCGCCTTGGTAGAGCGAGGGAGCTGTTTTTT
CASSRLGRARELFF
>TRBJ2-5|-|-|TRBV12-3/TRBV12-4
TGTGCCAGCAGTTCCGATTGGGGGAGGGAGACCCAGTACTTC
CASSSDWGRETQYF
>TRBJ2-5|-|-|TRBV20-1
TGCAGTGCTCCAGGGGGGGGTCAAGAGACCCAGTACTTC
CSAPGGGQETQYF
>TRBJ1-1|few|TRBD1|TRBV9
TGTGCCAGCACCCTACAGGGGGGAGCAGTCACTGAAGCTTTCTTT
CASTLQGGAVTEAFF
>TRBJ2-7|-|-|TRBV20-1
TGCAGTGCTAGAGATCAGCTGGGCACCTACGAGCAGTACTTC
CSARDQLGTYEQYF
>TRBJ2-5|-|-|TRBV27
TGTGCCACCACATTCCGGGGGACCCAGTACTTC
CATTFRGTQYF
>TRBJ2-5|few|-|TRBV6-5
TGTGCCAGCAGTTACTGGCGAGGGGATCCCCGAGAGACCCAGTACTTC
CASSYWRGDPRETQYF
>TRBJ2-1|few|-|TRBV6-2/TRBV6-3
TGTGCCAGCCTTGGGGGGAGCTCCTACAATGAGCAGTTCTTC
CASLGGSSYNEQFF
>TRBJ1-6|-|-|TRBV12-5
TGTGCTAGTGGTTTGCCCCGACCCCCGGAGGATAATTCACCCCTCCACTTT
CASGLPRPPEDNSPLHF
>TRBJ1-1|-|TRBD1|TRBV7-3
TGTGCCAGCAGCCGACAGGGGGGAACGGGCACTGAAGCTTTCTTT
CASSRQGGTGTEAFF
>TRBJ1-3|-|TRBD1|TRBV6-5
TGTGCCAGCAGTTCGCAGGGGGCGAGAGGAAACACCATATATTTT
CASSSQGARGNTIYF
>TRBJ2-3|-|-|TRBV13
TGTGCCAGCAGCTTAGCCCAAGCGGCCCTTCAGGGGCAGTATTTT
CASSLAQAALQGQYF
>TRBJ2-5|-|-|TRBV4-2
TGTGCCAGCAGCCAAGCGGTCTGGGGAGAGACCCAGTACTTC
CASSQAVWGETQYF
>TRBJ1-4|-|-|TRBV4-3
TGCGCCAGCAGCCAAGAAGATCGTGAAAAACTGTTTTTT
CASSQEDREKLFF